The source of this TCR beta chain is a study of follicular helper T cells after annual influenza vaccination. Study-wide context: Some donors were sampled over the 2013-2014, 2014-2015 and 2015-2016 vaccinations.

Clones were sequenced by immunoSEQ multiplex PCR, and TCRdb holds only the in-frame ones, with some missing. This table has 6,500 to 7,000 clones, approximately 78% appearing once. V lost 10 bases, J lost 0 bases, and 9 bases lay in between. The CDR3 is made up of 12 amino acids. In germline, CDR1 is MDHEN, CDR2 SYDVKM. This clone was detected only once. Time point noted: 2015-2016 season, 7 days after influenza vaccination. The rearrangement uses TRBV28 and TRBJ1-1, with no clear D. The sample here was CXCR5- memory CD4+ T cells sorted from blood, taken 7 days after influenza vaccination. The sequence was obtained from an adult who received the influenza vaccine. In nucleotides, the CDR3 is TGTGCCACCAGGCTTATGAACACTGAAGCTTTCTTT. Protein: CATRLMNTEAFF.